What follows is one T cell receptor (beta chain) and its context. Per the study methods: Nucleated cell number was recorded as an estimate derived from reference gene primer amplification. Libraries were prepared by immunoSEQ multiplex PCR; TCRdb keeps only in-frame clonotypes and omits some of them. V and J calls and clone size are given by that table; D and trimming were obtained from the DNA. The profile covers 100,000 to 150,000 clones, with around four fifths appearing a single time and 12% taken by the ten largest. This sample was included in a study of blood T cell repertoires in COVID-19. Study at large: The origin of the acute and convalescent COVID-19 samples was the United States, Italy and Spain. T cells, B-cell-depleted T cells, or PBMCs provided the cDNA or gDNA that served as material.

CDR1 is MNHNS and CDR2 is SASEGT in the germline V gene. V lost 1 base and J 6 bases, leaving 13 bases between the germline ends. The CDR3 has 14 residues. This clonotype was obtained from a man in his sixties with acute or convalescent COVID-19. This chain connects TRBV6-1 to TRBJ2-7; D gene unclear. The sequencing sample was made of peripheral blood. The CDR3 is CASSEGLVLREQYF. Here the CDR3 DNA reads TGTGCCAGCAGTGAAGGGCTAGTTCTACGCGAGCAGTACTTC.